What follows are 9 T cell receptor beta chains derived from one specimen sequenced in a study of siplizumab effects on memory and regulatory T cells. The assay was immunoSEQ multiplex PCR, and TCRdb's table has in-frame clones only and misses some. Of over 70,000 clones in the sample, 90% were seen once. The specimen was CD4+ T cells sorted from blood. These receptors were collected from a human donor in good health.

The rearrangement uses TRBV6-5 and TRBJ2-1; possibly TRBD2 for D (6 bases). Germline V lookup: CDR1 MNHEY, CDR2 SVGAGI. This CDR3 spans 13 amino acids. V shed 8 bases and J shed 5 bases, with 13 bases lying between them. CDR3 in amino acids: CASLQAGNNEQFF. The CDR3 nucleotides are TGTGCCAGCCTCCAGGCGGGGAACAATGAGCAGTTCTTC.

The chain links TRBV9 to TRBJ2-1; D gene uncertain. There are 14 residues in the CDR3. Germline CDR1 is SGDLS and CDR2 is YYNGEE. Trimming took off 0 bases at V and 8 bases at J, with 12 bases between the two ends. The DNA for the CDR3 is TGTGCCAGCAGCGTAGAGGCGCCGTCCCATGAGCAGTTCTTC. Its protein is CASSVEAPSHEQFF.

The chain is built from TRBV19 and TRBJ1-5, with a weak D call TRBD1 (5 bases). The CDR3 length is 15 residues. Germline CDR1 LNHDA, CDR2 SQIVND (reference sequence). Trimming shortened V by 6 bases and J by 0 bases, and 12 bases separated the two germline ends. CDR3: CASSRDPDSNQPQHF. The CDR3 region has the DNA TGTGCCAGTAGCCGGGACCCCGATAGCAATCAGCCCCAGCATTTT. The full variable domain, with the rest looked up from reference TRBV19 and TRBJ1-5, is DGGITQSPKYLFRKEGQNVTLSCEQNLNHDAMYWYRQDPGQGLRLIYYSQIVNDFQKGDIAEGYSVSREKKESFPLTVTSAQKNPTAFYLCASSRDPDSNQPQHFGDGTRLSIL.

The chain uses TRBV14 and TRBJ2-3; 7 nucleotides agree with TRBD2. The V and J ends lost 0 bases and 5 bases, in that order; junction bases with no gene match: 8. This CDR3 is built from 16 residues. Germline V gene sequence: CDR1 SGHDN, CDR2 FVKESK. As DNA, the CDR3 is TGTGCCAGCAGCCAAGATCCGCGACGGGGGGTAGATACGCAGTATTTT. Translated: CASSQDPRRGVDTQYF.

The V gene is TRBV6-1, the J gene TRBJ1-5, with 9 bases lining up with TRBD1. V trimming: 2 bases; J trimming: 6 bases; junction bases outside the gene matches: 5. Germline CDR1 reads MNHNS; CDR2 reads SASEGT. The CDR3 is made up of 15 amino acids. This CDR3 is CASSEMGQGGQPQHF. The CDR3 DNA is TGTGCCAGCAGTGAAATGGGACAGGGCGGTCAGCCCCAGCATTTT.

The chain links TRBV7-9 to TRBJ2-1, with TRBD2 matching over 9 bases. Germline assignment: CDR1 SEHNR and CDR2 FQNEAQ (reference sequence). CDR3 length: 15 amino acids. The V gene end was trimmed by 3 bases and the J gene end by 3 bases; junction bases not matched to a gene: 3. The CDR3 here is CASSFRTSVYNEQFF. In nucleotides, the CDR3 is TGTGCCAGCAGCTTTCGGACTAGCGTCTACAATGAGCAGTTCTTC.

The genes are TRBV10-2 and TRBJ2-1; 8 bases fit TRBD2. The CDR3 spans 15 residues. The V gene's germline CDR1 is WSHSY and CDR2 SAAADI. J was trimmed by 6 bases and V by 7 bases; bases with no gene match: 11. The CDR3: CASMREARSGNEQFF. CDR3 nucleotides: TGCGCCAGCATGCGGGAGGCACGGTCCGGCAATGAGCAGTTCTTC.

The CDR3 nucleotides read TGTGCCAGCAGTAGGACTAGCGGGAGGCCTGAGTTCTTC. This encodes CASSRTSGRPEFF. The chain links TRBV6-5 to TRBJ2-1; 14 positions match TRBD2. With 5 bases clipped from V and 14 bases from J, the junction kept 5 bases outside the gene matches. This CDR3 comprises 13 residues. In germline, CDR1 is MNHEY, CDR2 SVGAGI.

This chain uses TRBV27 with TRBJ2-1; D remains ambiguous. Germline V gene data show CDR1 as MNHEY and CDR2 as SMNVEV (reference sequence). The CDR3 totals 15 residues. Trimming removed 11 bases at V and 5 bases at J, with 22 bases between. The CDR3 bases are TGTGCCCCCTTATCCCGTGACCATTATCACAATGAGCAGTTCTTC. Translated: CAPLSRDHYHNEQFF.